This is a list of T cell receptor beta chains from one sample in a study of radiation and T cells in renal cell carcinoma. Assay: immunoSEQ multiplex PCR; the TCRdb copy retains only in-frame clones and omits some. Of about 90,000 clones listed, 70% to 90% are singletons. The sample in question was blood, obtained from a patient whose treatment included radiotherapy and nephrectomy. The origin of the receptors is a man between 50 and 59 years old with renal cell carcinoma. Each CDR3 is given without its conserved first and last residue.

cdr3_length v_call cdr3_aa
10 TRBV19 ASSSRGQTQY
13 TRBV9 ASSVEGSRTDTQY
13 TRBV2 ASSVIRGQNEKLF
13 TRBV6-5 ASSYSRGQEETQY
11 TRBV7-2 ASSLIGNTEAF
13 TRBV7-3 ASSPGRDRTDTQY
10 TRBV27 ASRTGANVLT
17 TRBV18 ASSPRLRDSLPSNSPLH
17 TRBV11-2 ASSFVGGAYLSGANVLT
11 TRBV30 AWKPSGTDTQY
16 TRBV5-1 ASSLGNLFDPTYNEQF
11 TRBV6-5 ATRDDNTDTQY
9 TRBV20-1 SAQIVYEQY
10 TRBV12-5 ATLGGEDTQY
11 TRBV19 ASSLNWGYGYT
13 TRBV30 AWSVRGGLNNEQF
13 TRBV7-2 ASSLSSHNTGELF
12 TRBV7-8 ASSLQGVSGPQH
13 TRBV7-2 ASSLVAVSYNEQF
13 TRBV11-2 ASSQLTGVAYGYT
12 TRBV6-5 ASSTGDTNEKLF
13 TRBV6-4 ASSAVPSAPYEQY
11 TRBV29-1 SVQKQDTGELF
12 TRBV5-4 ASSFSRGDEKLF
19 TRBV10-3 AISESWTSGRAPTNTGELF
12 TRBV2 ASSVSRRESEQF
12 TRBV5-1 ASSLSPPVLGYT
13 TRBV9 ASSPTVVSNEKLF
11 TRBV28 ASSFGYQGEQF
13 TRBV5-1 ASSLWAGAQETQY
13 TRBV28 ASSFLSGKTGELF
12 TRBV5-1 ASSAQGPNTEAF
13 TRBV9 ASSVTSGSAYEQY
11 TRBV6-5 ASSKQVSYEQY
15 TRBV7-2 ASSPHRRGGTGGTQY
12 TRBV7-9 ASSLRRGSYEQY
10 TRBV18 ASSPPTYEQY
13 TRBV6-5 ASSYRSSGQETQY
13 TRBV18 ASSPTGTTQETQY
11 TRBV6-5 ASRGTSTDTQY